One and the same sample provided the 27 T cell receptor beta chains below, sequenced in a study of OX40 agonist ivuxolimab in advanced cancers. Libraries were constructed by the immunoSEQ multiplex PCR assay. Held by TCRdb, this immuneACCESS table contains in-frame sequences only and omits some clones. Under half of the omission traces to an unresolved V gene where checked; the cause of the rest is unknown. The sample has around 80,000 clones on record, around 86% of them singletons. Jointly, the top ten make up less than 0.55% of the sample. The specimen was CD4+ or CD8+ T cells sorted from blood, collected in a trial of the OX40 agonist ivuxolimab. These receptors originate from an adult with an advanced solid tumor such as melanoma, head and neck, liver or kidney cancer.

The chain couples TRBV19 to TRBJ2-4; D is possibly TRBD1 or TRBD2 (5 bases each). This CDR3 region has 13 residues. Per germline, CDR1 LNHDA and CDR2 SQIVND (reference sequence). V dropped 6 bases and J dropped 15 bases, with 21 bases sitting between them. The CDR3 coding sequence is TGTGCCAGTAGCCCGGGAAGGGGTACTTCTGGGTACTTC. Translating it yields CASSPGRGTSGYF.

V gene TRBV7-2 combines with J gene TRBJ1-3, with D possibly being TRBD1 (5 bases). With 1 base removed from V and 0 bases from J, the gap between germline ends came to 13 bases. The CDR3 covers 17 residues. Germline-derived CDR1 and CDR2 are SGHTA and FQGNSA. The CDR3 spells CASSLVATGGSGNTIYF. In nucleotides, the CDR3 is TGTGCCAGCAGCTTAGTCGCAACAGGCGGCTCTGGAAACACCATATATTTT.

Regarding this clone: Germline and junction disagree at one end, which may indicate a read error. The gene calls are TRBV18 and TRBJ2-2; D might be TRBD1 (6 bases). CDR1 and CDR2 (germline): KGHSH, LQKENI. The CDR3 loop spans 14 amino acids. The CDR3 coding sequence is TGTGCCAGCTCTCTTCAGGGGAACGCCGGGGAGCTGTTTTTT. Translated: CASSLQGNAGELFF.

The J gene is TRBJ2-3, the V gene TRBV2; D uncertain. V was pared by 4 bases and J by 5 bases, with 10 bases between. Germline V gene lookup returns CDR1 SNHLY and CDR2 FYNNEI. The CDR3 runs to 13 residues. CDR3 sequence reads: CASSVRKLDTQYF. The CDR3 nucleotides read TGTGCCAGCAGTGTAAGGAAGCTAGATACGCAGTATTTT. Using reference TRBV2 and TRBJ2-3 for the parts outside the CDR3, the full variable domain is EPEVTQTPSHQVTQMGQEVILRCVPISNHLYFYWYRQILGQKVEFLVSFYNNEISEKSEIFDDQFSVERPDGSNFTLKIRSTKLEDSAMYFCASSVRKLDTQYFGPGTRLTVL.

The chain combines TRBV2 with TRBJ1-3; D is undetermined. Germline V gene lookup returns CDR1 SNHLY and CDR2 FYNNEI. The CDR3 length is 16 residues. The V end lost 1 base, the J end lost 0 bases, and 10 bases lay between the germline ends. The CDR3 reads CASSEEGRISGNTIYF. CDR3 coding DNA: TGTGCCAGCAGTGAAGAAGGGCGAATCTCTGGAAACACCATATATTTT.

The rearrangement links TRBV10-3 to TRBJ1-1, with D perhaps matching TRBD1 (6 bases). Germline CDR1 is ENHRY and CDR2 is SYGVKD. The CDR3 has 15 amino acids. V was cut by 5 bases and J by 1 base, with 14 bases left in between. The CDR3 here is CAISRETGENTEAFF. CDR3 nucleotides: TGTGCCATCAGTAGAGAGACAGGTGAGAACACTGAAGCTTTCTTT.

The genes are TRBV6-6 and TRBJ2-3; no clear D. The ends were cut back, 6 bases at V and 0 bases at J, with 4 bases in the middle. The germline V gene has CDR1 MNHNY and CDR2 SVGAGI (reference sequence). This CDR3 has 12 amino acids. CDR3 coding DNA: TGTGCCAGCAGCTCCAGCACAGATACGCAGTATTTT. As protein: CASSSSTDTQYF.

The chain links TRBV29-1 to TRBJ2-5; perhaps TRBD1 as D (6 bases). The CDR3 has 13 amino acids. Germline assignment: CDR1 SQVTM and CDR2 ANQGSEA. Trimming removed 1 base at V and 7 bases at J, with 13 bases between. The CDR3: CSVEGQARGTQYF. The CDR3 nucleotides are TGCAGCGTTGAAGGACAGGCCCGGGGGACCCAGTACTTC. Complete variable domain (other parts from reference TRBV29-1 and TRBJ2-5): SAVISQKPSRDICQRGTSLTIQCQVDSQVTMMFWYRQQPGQSLTLIATANQGSEATYESGFVIDKFPISRPNLTFSTLTVSNMSPEDSSIYLCSVEGQARGTQYFGPGTRLLVL.

This clone was observed a handful of times. This chain connects TRBV27 to TRBJ2-2; D remains ambiguous. Germline V gene sequence: CDR1 MNHEY, CDR2 SMNVEV (reference sequence). The CDR3 length is 12 residues. Trimming cost V 1 base and J 7 bases, with 4 bases left between them. CDR3 sequence: CASSLFGGELFF. The CDR3 region has the DNA TGTGCCAGCAGTTTATTTGGCGGGGAGCTGTTTTTT.

V is TRBV21-1 and J is TRBJ1-5. TRBV21-1 corresponds to a pseudogene. The CDR3 consists of 11 residues. The CDR3 nucleotides read TGTGCCAGCAACCGAAATCAGCCCCAGCATTTT. It translates to CASNRNQPQHF.

The chain couples TRBV12-5 to TRBJ2-4, with no clear D. The ends were cut back, 0 bases at V and 0 bases at J, with 6 bases in the middle. This CDR3 contains 15 residues. Per the germline V gene, CDR1 is LGHNT and CDR2 is FRNRAP. For the CDR3, the DNA is TGTGCTAGTGGTTTGGTATCAGCAGCCAAAAACATTCAGTACTTC. Translating it yields CASGLVSAAKNIQYF.

This clone was seen once. This chain links TRBV7-2 with TRBJ2-4; 9 positions match TRBD2. Germline CDR1 and CDR2: SGHTA and FQGNSA. V lost 5 bases to trimming and J lost 3 bases; unmatched junction nucleotides: 5. The CDR3 is 15 amino acids. The CDR3 bases are TGTGCCAGCAGCGTTAGCGGGAGCGACAAAAACATTCAGTACTTC. Encoded protein: CASSVSGSDKNIQYF.

The chain recombines TRBV9 with TRBJ2-3; D call uncertain. This CDR3 has 17 amino acids. V dropped 0 bases and J dropped 3 bases, with 17 bases sitting between them. Germline V lookup: CDR1 SGDLS, CDR2 YYNGEE. As DNA, the CDR3 is TGTGCCAGCAGCGTAGGGGCCAGTAGAAGTCGTACAGATACGCAGTATTTT. Its translation: CASSVGASRSRTDTQYF.

This clone showed up just a few times. The chain is built from TRBV30 and TRBJ1-5; D ambiguous. V dropped 2 bases and J dropped 0 bases, with 8 bases sitting between them. The length of the CDR3 is 14 residues. Germline CDR1 GTSNPN, CDR2 SVGIG (reference sequence). The CDR3 protein is CAWSIDHSNQPQHF. CDR3 nucleotides: TGTGCCTGGAGTATTGACCATAGCAATCAGCCCCAGCATTTT. The full variable domain, in which reference TRBV30 and TRBJ1-5 provide the parts outside the CDR3, is SQTIHQWPATLVQPVGSPLSLECTVEGTSNPNLYWYRQAAGRGLQLLFYSVGIGQISSEVPQNLSASRPQDRQFILSSKKLLLSDSGFYLCAWSIDHSNQPQHFGDGTRLSIL.

The chain combines TRBV2 with TRBJ2-7; no firm D call. The V gene's germline CDR1 is SNHLY and CDR2 FYNNEI. The CDR3 runs 11 residues. The V end was cut by 8 bases, the J end by 6 bases, with 11 bases between. The CDR3 protein is CASLLKAEQYF. The CDR3 nucleotides are TGTGCCAGCCTTTTAAAGGCCGAGCAGTACTTC.

The V gene is TRBV18, the J gene TRBJ2-5; tentatively, D is TRBD1 or TRBD2 (5 bases each). The V and J ends lost 3 bases and 4 bases respectively, with 9 bases between them. Germline lookup yields CDR1 KGHSH and CDR2 LQKENI. The CDR3 contains 13 residues. CDR3 bases: TGTGCCAGCTCACCTCGGGACCTAGAGACCCAGTACTTC. Translation gives CASSPRDLETQYF.

The chain has TRBV6-1 and TRBJ1-2, with D perhaps TRBD1 (6 bases). The germline V gene encodes CDR1 MNHNS and CDR2 SASEGT. V lost 11 bases to trimming and J lost 1 base, with 11 bases between them. CDR3 size: 12 residues. CDR3 in amino acids: CALGQFNYGYTF. Here the CDR3 DNA reads TGTGCCCTAGGACAGTTTAACTATGGCTACACCTTC.

The chain is built from TRBV5-1 and TRBJ2-1; 8 positions agree with TRBD2. Germline-derived CDR1 and CDR2 are SGHRS and YFSETQ. V lost 0 bases, J lost 0 bases, and 2 bases stayed unmatched. CDR3 length: 16 amino acids. CDR3 nucleotide sequence: TGCGCCAGCAGCTTGGATGCGGGAGGCTCCTACAATGAGCAGTTCTTC. Amino acid sequence: CASSLDAGGSYNEQFF.

V is TRBV5-4 and J is TRBJ1-6; D is ambiguous. The V end was cut by 4 bases, the J end by 6 bases, with 11 bases between. The CDR3 spans 14 residues. CDR1 and CDR2 from the germline V gene are SGHNT and YYREEE (reference sequence). The CDR3 coding sequence is TGTGCCAGCAGCCTCGACATCCTTAATTCACCCCTCCACTTT. Residues: CASSLDILNSPLHF.

Only a few counts were recorded for this clone. V usage is TRBV6-1 and J usage is TRBJ1-1, with 8 positions matching TRBD1. This CDR3 has 14 residues. The germline CDR1 and CDR2 sequences are MNHNS and SASEGT. With V trimmed by 6 bases and J by 4 bases, 7 bases remained unmatched. CDR3 nucleotide sequence: TGTGCCAGCAGGTACCCTGACAGGGGCACTGAAGCTTTCTTT. Encoded protein: CASRYPDRGTEAFF.

This clone was observed once. The rearrangement uses TRBV30 and TRBJ2-1; D perhaps matches TRBD1 (5 bases). The CDR3 totals 16 residues. V lost 2 bases to trimming and J lost 0 bases, with 14 bases between them. The germline V gene encodes CDR1 GTSNPN and CDR2 SVGIG (reference sequence). The CDR3 here is CAWSPDTLSSYNEQFF. The CDR3 nucleotides read TGTGCCTGGAGTCCGGACACCCTGAGCTCCTACAATGAGCAGTTCTTC.

The gene calls are TRBV19 and TRBJ1-5, with unresolved D. Trimming stripped 0 bases from V and 7 bases from J, with 10 bases between. The CDR3 totals 14 residues. Germline V CDR1 and CDR2: LNHDA, SQIVND (reference sequence). The CDR3 region has the DNA TGTGCCAGTAGTATAGAGTGGCACGGACAGCCCCAGCATTTT. Residues: CASSIEWHGQPQHF.

Worth noting for this clone: The DNA is left out, because the CDR3 cannot be placed on it with certainty; the CDR3 is given as TCRdb lists it. The chain joins TRBV9 to TRBJ1-2. The CDR3 adds up to 16 amino acids, both ends counted. Germline values: CDR1 SGDLS, CDR2 YYNGEE. This CDR3 is CASSVGTATTMATPSF.

The V call is TRBV7-8, the J call TRBJ2-3, with 11 bases identical to TRBD2. The CDR3 length is 17 residues. Germline V gene sequence: CDR1 SGHVS, CDR2 FQNEAQ. J lost 6 bases, V lost 3 bases, and 11 bases had no gene match. CDR3 in DNA: TGTGCCAGCAGCTTCCGTCTACTAGCGGGAGAACCCGATACGCAGTATTTT. Translation: CASSFRLLAGEPDTQYF.

The CDR3 spells CAWSVPANQPQHF. The CDR3 nucleotides read TGTGCCTGGAGTGTACCAGCGAATCAGCCCCAGCATTTT. The gene calls are TRBV30 and TRBJ1-5; D remains unclear. V lost 0 bases and J 4 bases, leaving 7 bases between the germline ends. The germline gives CDR1 GTSNPN, CDR2 SVGIG (reference sequence). The length of the CDR3 is 13 residues.

The V gene is TRBV18, the J gene TRBJ2-3; TRBD1 agrees at 8 bases. Germline CDR1 KGHSH, CDR2 LQKENI. V lost 5 bases to trimming and J lost 6 bases; unmatched junction nucleotides: 7. This CDR3 has 14 residues. The CDR3 region has the DNA TGTGCCAGCTCAAGACAGGGGCGGTTTGATACGCAGTATTTT. The encoded protein is CASSRQGRFDTQYF.

The chain links TRBV6-6 to TRBJ1-5; 7 bases line up with TRBD1. J lost 3 bases, V lost 7 bases, and 9 bases had no gene match. Looked up from germline, CDR1 is MNHNY and CDR2 is SVGAGI (reference sequence). The CDR3 runs 15 residues. CDR3: CASTTLDRINQPQHF. The CDR3 nucleotides are TGTGCCAGCACAACTCTGGACAGGATCAATCAGCCCCAGCATTTT.